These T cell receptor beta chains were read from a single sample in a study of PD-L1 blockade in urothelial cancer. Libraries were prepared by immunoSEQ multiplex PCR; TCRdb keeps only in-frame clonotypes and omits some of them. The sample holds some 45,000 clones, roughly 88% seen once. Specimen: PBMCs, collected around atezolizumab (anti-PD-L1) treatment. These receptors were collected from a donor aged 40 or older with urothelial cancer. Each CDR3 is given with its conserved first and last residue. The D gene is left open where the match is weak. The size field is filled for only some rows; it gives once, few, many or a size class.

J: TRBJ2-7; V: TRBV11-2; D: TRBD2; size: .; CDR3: CASSPRGGHYEQYF; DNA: TGTGCCAGCAGCCCCCGGGGGGGTCACTACGAGCAGTACTTC
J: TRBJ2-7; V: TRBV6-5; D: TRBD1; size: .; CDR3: CASSYSIQGAWEQYF; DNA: TGTGCCAGCAGTTACTCGATTCAGGGGGCTTGGGAGCAGTACTTC
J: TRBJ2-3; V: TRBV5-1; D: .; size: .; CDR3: CASSWGSGLRTDTQYF; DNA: TGCGCCAGCAGCTGGGGTAGCGGCCTACGCACAGATACGCAGTATTTT
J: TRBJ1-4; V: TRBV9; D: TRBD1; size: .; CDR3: CASSEGDSRYGEKLFF; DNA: TGTGCCAGCAGCGAGGGGGACAGTAGATATGGTGAAAAACTGTTTTTT
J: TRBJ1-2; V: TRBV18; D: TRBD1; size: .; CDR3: CASSPLDRAYGYTF; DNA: TGTGCCAGCTCACCACTCGACAGGGCCTATGGCTACACCTTC
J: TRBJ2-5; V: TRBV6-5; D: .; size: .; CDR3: CASSQIAEETQYF; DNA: TGTGCCAGCAGCCAAATAGCGGAGGAGACCCAGTACTTC
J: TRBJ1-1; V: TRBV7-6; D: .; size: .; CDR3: CASSRPKTGGGNTEAFF; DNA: TGTGCCAGCAGCCGACCAAAGACAGGCGGCGGGAACACTGAAGCTTTCTTT
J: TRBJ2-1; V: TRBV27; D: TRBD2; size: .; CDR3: CASSLFGTSSNEQFF; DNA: TGTGCCAGCAGTTTATTTGGGACTAGCTCTAATGAGCAGTTCTTC
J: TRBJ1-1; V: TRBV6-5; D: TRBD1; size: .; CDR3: CASSTTGGGGSEAFF; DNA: TGTGCCAGCAGCACAACAGGGGGCGGAGGGAGTGAAGCTTTCTTT
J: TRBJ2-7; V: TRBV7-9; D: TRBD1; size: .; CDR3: CASSLAGTGYYEQYF; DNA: TGTGCCAGCAGCCTAGCCGGGACAGGGTATTACGAGCAGTACTTC
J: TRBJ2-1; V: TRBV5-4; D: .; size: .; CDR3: CASSLVGPYNEQFF; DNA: TGTGCCAGCAGCTTGGTGGGGCCTTACAATGAGCAGTTCTTC
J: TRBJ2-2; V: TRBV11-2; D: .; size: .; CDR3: CASSFEGSRTGELFF; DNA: TGTGCCAGCAGCTTCGAGGGTAGTCGCACCGGGGAGCTGTTTTTT
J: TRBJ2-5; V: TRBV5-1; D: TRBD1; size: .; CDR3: CASSRRQGEETQYF; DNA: TGCGCCAGCAGCCGTAGACAGGGGGAGGAGACCCAGTACTTC
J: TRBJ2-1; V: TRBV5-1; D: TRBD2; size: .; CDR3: CASSLGLAGGDNEQFF; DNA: TGCGCCAGCAGCTTGGGACTAGCGGGAGGGGACAATGAGCAGTTCTTC
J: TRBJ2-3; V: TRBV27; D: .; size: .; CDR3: CASTWIGGRADTQYF; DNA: TGTGCCAGCACTTGGATAGGAGGTCGGGCAGATACGCAGTATTTT
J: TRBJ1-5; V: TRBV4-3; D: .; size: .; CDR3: CASSQENSQNQPQHF; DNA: TGCGCCAGCAGCCAAGAGAACAGTCAGAATCAGCCCCAGCATTTT
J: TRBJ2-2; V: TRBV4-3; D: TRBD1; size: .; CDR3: CASSHGQGTGELFF; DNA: TGCGCCAGCAGCCATGGACAGGGCACCGGGGAGCTGTTTTTT
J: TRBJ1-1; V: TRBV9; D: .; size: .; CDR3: CASSVVGRGTEAFF; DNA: TGTGCCAGCAGCGTAGTAGGCAGGGGCACTGAAGCTTTCTTT
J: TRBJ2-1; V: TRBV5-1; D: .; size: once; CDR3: CASSPGVAYNEQFF; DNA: TGCGCCAGCAGCCCTGGAGTTGCCTACAATGAGCAGTTCTTC
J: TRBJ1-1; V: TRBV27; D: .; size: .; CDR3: CASSRGTIMNTEAFF; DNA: TGTGCCAGCAGTAGGGGGACCATCATGAACACTGAAGCTTTCTTT
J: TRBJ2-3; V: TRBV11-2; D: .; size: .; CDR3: CASAHRRTTDTQYF; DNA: TGTGCCAGCGCCCATCGGAGAACCACAGATACGCAGTATTTT
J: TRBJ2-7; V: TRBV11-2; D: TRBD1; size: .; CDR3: CASSPRRGQGVYEQYF; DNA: TGTGCCAGCAGCCCCCGGCGGGGACAGGGGGTGTACGAGCAGTACTTC
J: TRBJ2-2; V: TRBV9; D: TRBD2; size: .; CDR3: CASSVGLAGAPGELFF; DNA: TGTGCCAGCAGCGTAGGACTAGCGGGAGCCCCCGGGGAGCTGTTTTTT
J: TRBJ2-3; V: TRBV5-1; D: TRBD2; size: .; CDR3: CASSPPLAGTDTQYF; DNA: TGCGCCAGCAGCCCGCCACTAGCGGGCACAGATACGCAGTATTTT
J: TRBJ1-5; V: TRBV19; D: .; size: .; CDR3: CASWGRGSNQPQHF; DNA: TGTGCCAGTTGGGGCAGGGGTAGCAATCAGCCCCAGCATTTT
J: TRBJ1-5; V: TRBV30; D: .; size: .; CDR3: CAWSLGSPFNQPQHF; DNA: TGTGCCTGGAGTCTTGGGAGCCCCTTCAATCAGCCCCAGCATTTT
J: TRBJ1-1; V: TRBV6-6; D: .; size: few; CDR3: CASSYSQNGQTTEAFF; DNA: TGTGCCAGCAGTTACTCGCAGAACGGACAGACCACTGAAGCTTTCTTT
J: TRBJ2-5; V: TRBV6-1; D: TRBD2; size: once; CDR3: CASTQLAGVVTQYF; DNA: TGTGCCAGCACCCAACTAGCGGGAGTGGTGACCCAGTACTTC
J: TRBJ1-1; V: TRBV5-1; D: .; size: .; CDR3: CASSSRPGAVRGNTEAFF; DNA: TGCGCCAGCAGCTCCAGACCAGGGGCGGTCCGAGGGAACACTGAAGCTTTCTTT
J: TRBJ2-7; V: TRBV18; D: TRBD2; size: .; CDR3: CASPRGGPPPYEQYF; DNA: TGTGCCAGCCCCCGGGGGGGACCCCCTCCCTACGAGCAGTACTTC
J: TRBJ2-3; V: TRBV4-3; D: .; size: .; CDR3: CASSQQAAGSTDTQYF; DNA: TGCGCCAGCAGCCAACAGGCGGCGGGGTCCACAGATACGCAGTATTTT
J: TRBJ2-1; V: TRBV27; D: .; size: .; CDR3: CAGGPPGNEQFF; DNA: TGTGCCGGAGGGCCGCCTGGCAATGAGCAGTTCTTC
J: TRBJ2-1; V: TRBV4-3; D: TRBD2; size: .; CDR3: CASSQEGLAGGGEQFF; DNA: TGCGCCAGCAGCCAAGAGGGCCTAGCGGGAGGTGGTGAGCAGTTCTTC
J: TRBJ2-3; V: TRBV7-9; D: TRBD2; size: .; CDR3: CASSRGLAGGSTDTQYF; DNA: TGTGCCAGCAGCCGGGGACTAGCGGGAGGGAGCACAGATACGCAGTATTTT
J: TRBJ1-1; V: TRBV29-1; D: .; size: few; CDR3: CSVVGGPEAFF; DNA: TGCAGCGTTGTAGGGGGACCTGAAGCTTTCTTT
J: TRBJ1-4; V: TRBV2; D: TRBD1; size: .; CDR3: CASSFRQGGEKLFF; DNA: TGTGCCAGCAGCTTCCGACAGGGAGGTGAAAAACTGTTTTTT
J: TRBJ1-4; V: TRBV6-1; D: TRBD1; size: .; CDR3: CASARDRDEKLFF; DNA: TGTGCCAGCGCGCGGGACAGGGATGAAAAACTGTTTTTT
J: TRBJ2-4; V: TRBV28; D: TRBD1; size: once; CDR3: CASSLFGQGNIQYF; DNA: TGTGCCAGCAGTTTATTTGGACAGGGAAACATTCAGTACTTC
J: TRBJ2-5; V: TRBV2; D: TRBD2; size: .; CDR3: CASSEASGQETQYF; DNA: TGTGCCAGCAGTGAAGCTAGCGGGCAAGAGACCCAGTACTTC
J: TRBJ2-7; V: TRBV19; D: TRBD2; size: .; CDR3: CASSWQAGYEQYF; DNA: TGTGCCAGTAGTTGGCAAGCGGGGTACGAGCAGTACTTC
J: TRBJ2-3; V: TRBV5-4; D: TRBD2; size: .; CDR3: CASSPAGGADTQYF; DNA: TGTGCCAGCAGCCCCGCGGGGGGGGCAGATACGCAGTATTTT
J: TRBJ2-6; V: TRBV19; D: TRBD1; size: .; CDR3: CATGGTGVSGANVLTF; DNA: TGTGCCACAGGGGGGACAGGGGTCTCTGGGGCCAACGTCCTGACTTTC
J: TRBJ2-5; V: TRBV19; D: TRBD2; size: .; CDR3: CASNPTSGSFETQYF; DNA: TGTGCCAGTAACCCGACTAGCGGGAGCTTCGAGACCCAGTACTTC
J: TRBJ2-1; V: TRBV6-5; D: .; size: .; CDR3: CASSLWGRLNNEQFF; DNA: TGTGCCAGCAGCCTCTGGGGGAGGTTAAACAATGAGCAGTTCTTC
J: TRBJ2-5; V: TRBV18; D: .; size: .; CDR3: CASSARTEETQYF; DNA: TGTGCCAGCTCCGCCCGGACAGAAGAGACCCAGTACTTC
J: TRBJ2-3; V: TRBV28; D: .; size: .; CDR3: CASSPWSGDTDTQYF; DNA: TGTGCCAGCAGTCCGTGGTCAGGGGACACAGATACGCAGTATTTT
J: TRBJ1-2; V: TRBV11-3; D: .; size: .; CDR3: CASSLWGGPYGYTF; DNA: TGTGCCAGCAGCTTATGGGGGGGGCCCTATGGCTACACCTTC
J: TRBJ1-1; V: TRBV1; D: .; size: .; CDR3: CTSSHLQGANTEAFF; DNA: TGCACCAGCAGCCACCTACAGGGGGCGAACACTGAAGCTTTCTTT
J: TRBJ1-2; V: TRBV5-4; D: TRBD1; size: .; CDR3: CASSQLDRDTSYTF; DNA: TGTGCCAGCAGCCAACTCGACAGGGACACCAGCTACACCTTC
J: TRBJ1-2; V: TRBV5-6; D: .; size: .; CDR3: CASSLRGAGGDGYTF; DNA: TGTGCCAGCAGCTTGAGGGGCGCAGGAGGGGATGGCTACACCTTC
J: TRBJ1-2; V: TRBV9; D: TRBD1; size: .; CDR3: CASSVAGQGRYGYTF; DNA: TGTGCCAGCAGCGTAGCGGGACAGGGGCGCTATGGCTACACCTTC
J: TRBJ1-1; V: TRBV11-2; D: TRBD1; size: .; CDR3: CASSLAGQANTEAFF; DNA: TGTGCCAGCAGCTTAGCAGGACAGGCGAACACTGAAGCTTTCTTT
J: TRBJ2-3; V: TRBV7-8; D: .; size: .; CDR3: CASSWRGLTDTQYF; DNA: TGTGCCAGCAGCTGGCGGGGGCTGACAGATACGCAGTATTTT
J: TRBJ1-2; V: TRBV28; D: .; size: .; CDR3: CASSPREAHYGYTF; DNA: TGTGCCAGCAGCCCCCGGGAGGCTCACTATGGCTACACCTTC
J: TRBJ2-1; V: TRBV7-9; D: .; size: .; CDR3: CASALEGREQFF; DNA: TGTGCCAGCGCCTTGGAGGGGCGGGAGCAGTTCTTC
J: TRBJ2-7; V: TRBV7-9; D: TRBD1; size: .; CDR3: CASGQQRGQGSYEQYF; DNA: TGTGCCAGCGGACAACAAAGGGGACAGGGCTCCTACGAGCAGTACTTC
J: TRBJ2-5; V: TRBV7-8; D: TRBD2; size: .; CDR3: CASSLSRASGSWETQYF; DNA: TGTGCCAGCAGCCTAAGCCGGGCTAGCGGGAGTTGGGAGACCCAGTACTTC
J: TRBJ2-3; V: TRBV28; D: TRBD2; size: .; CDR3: CASSLWGLARHTQYF; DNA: TGTGCCAGCAGTTTATGGGGACTAGCGAGGCATACGCAGTATTTT
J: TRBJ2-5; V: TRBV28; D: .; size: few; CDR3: CAAGQEETQYF; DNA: TGTGCCGCAGGACAAGAAGAGACCCAGTACTTC